A selection of T cell receptor beta chains follows, all from one sample in a study of blood T cell repertoires in COVID-19. Here immunoSEQ multiplex PCR was the method, and the copy in TCRdb shows in-frame clones only, minus some. The sample has more than 45,000 clones; about nine tenths are singletons. The specimen was peripheral blood. These receptors were collected from a man in his sixties with acute or convalescent COVID-19. The CDR3 runs from the conserved cysteine through the conserved F or W. Fields, in order: D gene, V gene, J gene, clone size, CDR3 DNA, CDR3 protein. D genes are given only for firm matches. Expanded clones are given a class, and other clones once, few, many or no size at all.

D: TRBD2; V: TRBV27; J: TRBJ2-5; size: .; DNA: TGTGCCAGCAGTCTGGGCGCGGGAGAGTACCAAGAGACCCAGTACTTC; CDR3: CASSLGAGEYQETQYF
D: TRBD2; V: TRBV30; J: TRBJ2-2; size: .; DNA: TGTGCCTGTGTTCTAGCGGGACCCGGGGAGCTGTTTTTT; CDR3: CACVLAGPGELFF
D: TRBD1; V: TRBV28; J: TRBJ1-2; size: .; DNA: TGTGCCAGCTACAGGGGGTATGGCTACACCTTC; CDR3: CASYRGYGYTF
D: .; V: TRBV30; J: TRBJ2-7; size: few; DNA: TGTGCCTGGAGTCCCCCAGGGAACGAGCAGTACTTC; CDR3: CAWSPPGNEQYF
D: TRBD1; V: TRBV6-5; J: TRBJ1-2; size: .; DNA: TGTGCCAGCAGTTCCGACCGGACAGGGGGTTTGGGCTACACCTTC; CDR3: CASSSDRTGGLGYTF
D: TRBD1; V: TRBV5-6; J: TRBJ1-4; size: .; DNA: TGTGCCAGCAGCTACGGGACAGCCTATACTAATGAAAAACTGTTTTTT; CDR3: CASSYGTAYTNEKLFF
D: .; V: TRBV5-1; J: TRBJ1-1; size: .; DNA: TGCGCCAGCAGCCCAGACCAACCGGGACAGAACACTGAAGCTTTCTTT; CDR3: CASSPDQPGQNTEAFF
D: .; V: TRBV30; J: TRBJ1-2; size: .; DNA: TGTGCCTGGAGTGGGACTTTTAACTATGGCTACACCTTC; CDR3: CAWSGTFNYGYTF
D: .; V: TRBV27; J: TRBJ1-5; size: .; DNA: TGTGCCAGCAGTGCGCGGACGGGAGAAGGTCAGCCCCAGCATTTT; CDR3: CASSARTGEGQPQHF
D: .; V: TRBV19; J: TRBJ2-5; size: .; DNA: TGTGCCAGTAGTAGTCCGCAGGGATTCGGTCAAGAGACCCAGTACTTC; CDR3: CASSSPQGFGQETQYF
D: .; V: TRBV28; J: TRBJ1-2; size: .; DNA: TGTGCCAGCAGTTTTAACATGGGCTACACCTTC; CDR3: CASSFNMGYTF
D: TRBD1; V: TRBV5-4; J: TRBJ2-7; size: .; DNA: TGTGCCAGCAGCCCAAACAGGGGGAGCGACGAGCAGTACTTC; CDR3: CASSPNRGSDEQYF
D: TRBD2; V: TRBV28; J: TRBJ2-3; size: .; DNA: TGTGCCAGCGGATTAGCGGGTGTGGGGGGGGGCACAGATACGCAGTATTTT; CDR3: CASGLAGVGGGTDTQYF
D: .; V: TRBV11-3; J: TRBJ2-7; size: .; DNA: TGTGCCAGCAGCTCACTAGTCTCTACCTACGAGCAGTACTTC; CDR3: CASSSLVSTYEQYF
D: .; V: TRBV5-1; J: TRBJ2-2; size: .; DNA: TGCGCCAGCAGCGCAGAGGAGGGGGCGGGACACACCGGGGAGCTGTTTTTT; CDR3: CASSAEEGAGHTGELFF
D: TRBD2; V: TRBV7-8; J: TRBJ2-1; size: .; DNA: TGTGCCAGCAGCTTAGCGGAGACTAGCGGGAACTACAATGAGCAGTTCTTC; CDR3: CASSLAETSGNYNEQFF
D: TRBD1; V: TRBV3-1/TRBV3-2; J: TRBJ2-7; size: .; DNA: TGTGCCAGCAGCCCCGGACAGGGCCTCTACGAGCAGTACTTC; CDR3: CASSPGQGLYEQYF
D: .; V: TRBV28; J: TRBJ1-2; size: .; DNA: TGTGCCAGCTGCCTTGGGGGGGAACCTAACTATGGCTACACCTTC; CDR3: CASCLGGEPNYGYTF
D: .; V: TRBV2; J: TRBJ1-6; size: once; DNA: TGTGCCAGCAGTCACGGGCCCGGGAGGGCAGCACCCCTCCACTTT; CDR3: CASSHGPGRAAPLHF
D: TRBD2; V: TRBV6-5; J: TRBJ2-5; size: .; DNA: TGTGCCAGCTCAGGACTAGCGGGAGGGAAGACCCAGTACTTC; CDR3: CASSGLAGGKTQYF
D: .; V: TRBV28; J: TRBJ1-2; size: .; DNA: TGTGCCAGCAGCCCTCCGGGGGGCTATGGCTACACCTTC; CDR3: CASSPPGGYGYTF
D: TRBD2; V: TRBV7-9; J: TRBJ2-7; size: .; DNA: TGTGCCAGCAGCTTAGTTGCGGGAGGGGGCGAGCAGTACTTC; CDR3: CASSLVAGGGEQYF
D: .; V: TRBV30; J: TRBJ2-1; size: .; DNA: TGTGCCACCGAAGGGGGGAGGGATAACAATGAGCAGTTCTTC; CDR3: CATEGGRDNNEQFF
D: .; V: TRBV7-2; J: TRBJ2-3; size: .; DNA: TGTGCCAGCACCCTTGTCCAGGATACGCAGTATTTT; CDR3: CASTLVQDTQYF
D: .; V: TRBV3-1/TRBV3-2; J: TRBJ2-2; size: .; DNA: TGTGCCAGCAGCCAAGGGGCAGTCGCCGGGGAGCTGTTTTTT; CDR3: CASSQGAVAGELFF
D: TRBD1; V: TRBV30; J: TRBJ2-6; size: .; DNA: TGTGCCTGGAGTGCAGGGGGCGCGGGGTCTGGGGCCAACGTCCTGACTTTC; CDR3: CAWSAGGAGSGANVLTF
D: .; V: TRBV2; J: TRBJ1-5; size: .; DNA: TGTGCCAGCAGTAATACAGGGCTGAGCAATCAGCCCCAGCATTTT; CDR3: CASSNTGLSNQPQHF
D: TRBD2; V: TRBV7-8; J: TRBJ2-7; size: once; DNA: TGTGCCAGCAGCTCCAGCGGGGCAAACGAGCAGTACTTC; CDR3: CASSSSGANEQYF
D: TRBD2; V: TRBV5-6; J: TRBJ2-1; size: .; DNA: TGTGCCAGCAGCTTGGGGCTAGCGGGGAGAGGGGTCAACAATGAGCAGTTCTTC; CDR3: CASSLGLAGRGVNNEQFF
D: TRBD1; V: TRBV7-2; J: TRBJ1-6; size: .; DNA: TGTGCCAGCAGCTCTAGACAGGGTGGCAATAATTCACCCCTCCACTTT; CDR3: CASSSRQGGNNSPLHF
D: .; V: TRBV29-1; J: TRBJ2-1; size: .; DNA: TGCAGCGGACAGGCTACACTGCCCAATGAGCAGTTCTTC; CDR3: CSGQATLPNEQFF
D: .; V: TRBV7-2; J: TRBJ1-4; size: .; DNA: TGTGCCAGCAGCGAGGGTTTGGCTAATGAAAAACTGTTTTTT; CDR3: CASSEGLANEKLFF
D: TRBD1; V: TRBV5-4; J: TRBJ2-7; size: .; DNA: TGTGCCAGCAGCTTCAGGGGGCAAAACGAGCAGTACTTC; CDR3: CASSFRGQNEQYF
D: .; V: TRBV28; J: TRBJ1-1; size: .; DNA: TGTGCCAGCAGTTTCAGCGGGAACACTGAAGCTTTCTTT; CDR3: CASSFSGNTEAFF
D: .; V: TRBV9; J: TRBJ2-3; size: .; DNA: TGTGCCAGCAGCGTAGAAGGTCCTGGGGCAGGCAGGACAGATACGCAGTATTTT; CDR3: CASSVEGPGAGRTDTQYF
D: TRBD1; V: TRBV11-2; J: TRBJ1-2; size: .; DNA: TGTGCCAGCAGCTTATTAATCGGGACAGGGTCCGGCTACACCTTC; CDR3: CASSLLIGTGSGYTF
D: .; V: TRBV24-1; J: TRBJ1-1; size: .; DNA: TGTGCCACCAGTGATCACCGAGCAGGGGACACTGAAGCTTTCTTT; CDR3: CATSDHRAGDTEAFF